Below, 6 T cell receptor beta chains from the same sample are listed, as sequenced in a study of blood T cell repertoires in COVID-19. Libraries were prepared by immunoSEQ multiplex PCR; TCRdb keeps only in-frame clonotypes and omits some of them. The sample gives approximately 150,000 clones, over 80% of which show up once; approximately 7.6% is in the top ten. Sequenced: peripheral blood. The receptors come from a woman over 75 with COVID-19, enrolled during active disease.

About this clone itself: A single base separates this from a much larger clone, so it may be a read error. Different DNA sequences within this sample yield the same CDR3. The gene calls are TRBV12-3 or TRBV12-4 and TRBJ1-1; D is ambiguous. CDR3 length: 13 amino acids. Trimming stripped 2 bases from V and 1 base from J, with 5 bases between. The CDR3 sequence is CASSLRGNTEAFF. For the CDR3, the DNA is TGTGCCAGCAGTTTACGGGGGAACACTGAAGCTTTCTTT.

The chain recombines TRBV28 with TRBJ1-1, with D possibly matching TRBD1 (5 bases). The germline V gene encodes CDR1 MDHEN and CDR2 SYDVKM. V was shortened by 3 bases and J by 2 bases, with 7 bases between the two germline ends. The length of the CDR3 is 13 residues. The CDR3 DNA reads as TGTGCCAGCAGTTTTCAGGGTAACACTGAAGCTTTCTTT. It yields the protein CASSFQGNTEAFF.

The chain joins TRBV27 to TRBJ2-3; 10 bases match TRBD1. This CDR3 region has 16 residues. With V trimmed by 7 bases and J by 3 bases, 10 bases remained unmatched. Per the germline V gene, CDR1 is MNHEY and CDR2 is SMNVEV (reference sequence). The CDR3 spells CASTPGWGQGTDTQYF. The DNA for the CDR3 is TGTGCCAGCACCCCGGGGTGGGGACAGGGGACAGATACGCAGTATTTT.

The chain employs TRBV2 and TRBJ1-5, with 9 bases that match TRBD1. J gave up 5 bases and V 6 bases, and 5 bases lay outside the gene matches. CDR3 length: 14 residues. The V gene's germline CDR1 is SNHLY and CDR2 FYNNEI. The CDR3 bases are TGTGCCAGCAGCGCGGACAGGGGCTATCAGCCCCAGCATTTT. This gives the protein CASSADRGYQPQHF. Full variable domain (missing parts from reference TRBV2 and TRBJ1-5): EPEVTQTPSHQVTQMGQEVILRCVPISNHLYFYWYRQILGQKVEFLVSFYNNEISEKSEIFDDQFSVERPDGSNFTLKIRSTKLEDSAMYFCASSADRGYQPQHFGDGTRLSIL.

This chain uses TRBV10-1 with TRBJ1-5, with D perhaps matching TRBD1 (5 bases). CDR1 is WNHNN, CDR2 SYGVQD, per germline (reference sequence). The CDR3 spans 12 residues. V was trimmed by 6 bases and J by 5 bases, leaving 8 bases between them. The CDR3 is CASSEGDQPQHF. In DNA form, the CDR3 reads TGCGCCAGCAGCGAAGGGGATCAGCCCCAGCATTTT.

This clone occurred once. This sequence joins TRBV12-5 and TRBJ2-5; the D gene is possibly TRBD2 (5 bases). The CDR3 sequence is 12 residues long. The germline V and J ends were trimmed by 5 bases and 5 bases, with 9 bases remaining between them. Germline-derived CDR1 and CDR2 are LGHNT and FRNRAP. CDR3 loop: CASGRASETQYF. CDR3 in DNA: TGTGCTAGTGGTAGGGCTAGCGAGACCCAGTACTTC.